The 17 T cell receptor beta chains below were found in one sample sequenced in a study of OX40 agonist ivuxolimab in advanced cancers. TCRdb's table, derived via immunoSEQ multiplex PCR, lists solely in-frame clones and lacks some. The sample carries about 50,000 clones, over 90% recorded once. Sequencing used CD4+ or CD8+ T cells sorted from blood, obtained in a trial of the OX40 agonist ivuxolimab. Source of these receptors: an adult with an advanced solid tumor such as melanoma, head and neck, liver or kidney cancer.

The sample holds one count of this clone. This chain links TRBV28 with TRBJ2-7, with D maybe TRBD2 (5 bases). V was cut by 5 bases and J by 3 bases, with 11 bases left in between. CDR1 and CDR2 (germline): MDHEN, SYDVKM. CDR3 size: 13 residues. In DNA form, the CDR3 reads TGTGCCAGCAGTATGGCGGGTCTCTACGAGCAGTACTTC. The encoded protein is CASSMAGLYEQYF. The full variable domain, rest sourced from reference TRBV28 and TRBJ2-7, is DVKVTQSSRYLVKRTGEKVFLECVQDMDHENMFWYRQDPGLGLRLIYFSYDVKMKEKGDIPEGYSVSREKKERFSLILESASTNQTSMYLCASSMAGLYEQYFGPGTRLTVT.

The chain joins TRBV10-2 to TRBJ2-1, with 10 bases aligning to TRBD2. Germline CDR1 reads WSHSY; CDR2 reads SAAADI. Unmatched junction bases numbered 5, after V lost 0 bases and J lost 3 bases. This CDR3 spans 17 amino acids. CDR3 nucleotides: TGCGCCAGCAGTGAGTCTATGGGACTAGCGCTCTACAATGAGCAGTTCTTC. Protein: CASSESMGLALYNEQFF.

This rearrangement joins TRBV28 to TRBJ2-7; a possible D gene is TRBD1 (5 bases). Germline-derived CDR1 and CDR2 are MDHEN and SYDVKM. The CDR3 runs to 15 residues. Trimming removed 4 bases at V and 5 bases at J, with 18 bases between. The CDR3 DNA reads TGTGCCAGCAGTTCCCACCTCCAGGGCTGGGACGAGCAGTACTTC. Residues: CASSSHLQGWDEQYF.

This sequence joins TRBV7-8 and TRBJ1-3, with 7 nucleotides matching TRBD1. V gave up 7 bases and J gave up 0 bases; unmatched junction bases: 6. Germline V gene data show CDR1 as SGHVS and CDR2 as FQNEAQ. CDR3 length equals 15 residues. As DNA, the CDR3 is TGTGCCAGCACAGACAGGGAGAACTCTGGAAACACCATATATTTT. It translates to CASTDRENSGNTIYF. Full variable domain (rest looked up from reference TRBV7-8 and TRBJ1-3): GAGVSQSPRYKVAKRGQDVALRCDPISGHVSLFWYQQALGQGPEFLTYFQNEAQLDKSGLPSDRFFAERPEGSVSTLKIQRTQQEDSAVYLCASTDRENSGNTIYFGEGSWLTVV.

As DNA, the CDR3 is TGTGCCAGCAGCTTCACGGACAGGTTCAATGAGCAGTTCTTC. Amino acids: CASSFTDRFNEQFF. V is TRBV9 and J is TRBJ2-1; 7 positions agree with TRBD1. This CDR3 spans 14 amino acids. CDR1 and CDR2 from the germline V gene are SGDLS and YYNGEE. Losses at the gene ends were 4 bases for V and 6 bases for J; bases not matched to a gene: 7.

The J gene is TRBJ2-1, the V gene TRBV7-9; D is ambiguous. The CDR3 contains 16 residues. Trimming pared 4 bases from V and 10 bases from J, leaving 23 bases between. CDR1 SEHNR and CDR2 FQNEAQ come from the germline V gene (reference sequence). The CDR3 loop reads CASSYTTSYTIREQFF. For the CDR3, the DNA is TGTGCCAGCAGCTACACGACTTCCTATACAATCAGAGAGCAGTTCTTC.

This clone was detected only once. The chain is built from TRBV5-1 and TRBJ2-7; perhaps D is TRBD1 or TRBD2 (5 bases each). Germline loops: CDR1 SGHRS, CDR2 YFSETQ. The CDR3 sequence is 15 residues long. The ends were cut back, 4 bases at V and 2 bases at J, with 16 bases in the middle. CDR3 protein: CASSPTRDVTYEQYF. As DNA, the CDR3 is TGCGCCAGCAGCCCAACGAGGGACGTAACCTACGAGCAGTACTTC.

This chain joins TRBV10-3 and TRBJ1-2, with D uncertain. The CDR3 runs to 13 residues. CDR1 ENHRY and CDR2 SYGVKD come from the germline V gene. V was trimmed by 2 bases and J by 8 bases, leaving 12 bases between them. This chain's CDR3 is CAISEIGRSGYTF. DNA for the CDR3: TGTGCCATCAGTGAGATTGGAAGGTCCGGCTACACCTTC.

This rearrangement joins TRBV18 to TRBJ1-2, with D tentatively TRBD1 (6 bases). CDR1 is KGHSH, CDR2 LQKENI, per germline. The CDR3 spans 15 residues. The ends were cut back, 0 bases at V and 7 bases at J, with 15 bases in the middle. In DNA, the CDR3 is TGTGCCAGCTCACCACCGGAGGGTTCGGGGGCTGGCTACACCTTC. Translating gives CASSPPEGSGAGYTF. The full variable domain, in which reference TRBV18 and TRBJ1-2 provide the parts outside the CDR3, is NAGVMQNPRHLVRRRGQEARLRCSPMKGHSHVYWYRQLPEEGLKFMVYLQKENIIDESGMPKERFSAEFPKEGPSILRIQQVVRGDSAAYFCASSPPEGSGAGYTFGSGTRLTVV.

This chain joins TRBV19 and TRBJ2-4; 10 nucleotides agree with TRBD1. In germline, CDR1 is LNHDA, CDR2 SQIVND (reference sequence). The CDR3 totals 14 residues. With V trimmed by 6 bases and J by 11 bases, 10 bases remained unmatched. CDR3 loop: CASRSRGQGSFQYF. For the CDR3, the DNA is TGTGCCAGTAGATCCCGGGGACAGGGGAGCTTTCAGTACTTC.

The chain employs TRBV6-5 and TRBJ2-7, with D perhaps matching TRBD1 (6 bases). Germline V lookup: CDR1 MNHEY, CDR2 SVGAGI. The CDR3 length is 14 residues. V lost 11 bases and J lost 2, with 19 bases in between. CDR3 sequence reads: CASQLLQGPYEQYF. The CDR3 DNA reads as TGTGCCTCCCAACTCCTACAGGGCCCCTACGAGCAGTACTTC.

The genes are TRBV4-3 and TRBJ1-1, with D perhaps matching TRBD1 (5 bases). V dropped 4 bases and J dropped 6 bases, with 21 bases sitting between them. The CDR3 totals 16 residues. The germline V gene encodes CDR1 LGHNA and CDR2 YSLEER. CDR3 DNA: TGCGCCAGCAGCCCATACGCTGAGGAGGGGATCGCTGAAGCTTTCTTT. Protein: CASSPYAEEGIAEAFF.

As DNA, the CDR3 is TGCGCCAGCAGCCAAGATCGACAGTCAGCCAAAAACATTCAGTACTTC. It translates to CASSQDRQSAKNIQYF. The gene calls are TRBV4-3 and TRBJ2-4; a possible D gene is TRBD1 (5 bases). Germline lookup yields CDR1 LGHNA and CDR2 YSLEER. V shed 0 bases and J shed 0 bases, with 9 bases lying between them. The CDR3 length is 16 residues.

CDR3 residues: CASSISGTSTDTQYF. In DNA form, the CDR3 reads TGTGCCAGCAGTATTAGCGGGACTAGCACAGATACGCAGTATTTT. This chain connects TRBV6-6 to TRBJ2-3, with 8 bases that match TRBD2. CDR3 length: 15 amino acids. Germline V gene data show CDR1 as MNHNY and CDR2 as SVGAGI (reference sequence). Germline trimming cut 5 bases from V and 0 bases from J; bases unmatched to any gene: 4.

J is TRBJ1-2 and V is TRBV5-4; D is undetermined. The germline V and J ends were trimmed by 1 base and 2 bases, with 9 bases remaining between them. The CDR3 contains 14 residues. Per germline, CDR1 SGHNT and CDR2 YYREEE (reference sequence). CDR3: CASSLIQKNYGYTF. CDR3 bases: TGTGCCAGCAGCTTGATTCAGAAAAACTATGGCTACACCTTC. Full variable domain (missing parts from reference TRBV5-4 and TRBJ1-2): ETGVTQSPTHLIKTRGQQVTLRCSSQSGHNTVSWYQQALGQGPQFIFQYYREEENGRGNFPPRFSGLQFPNYSSELNVNALELDDSALYLCASSLIQKNYGYTFGSGTRLTVV.

V and J are TRBV28 and TRBJ1-1, with D hard to call. Trimming stripped 3 bases from V and 4 bases from J, with 12 bases between. The CDR3 has 14 amino acids. Per the germline V gene, CDR1 is MDHEN and CDR2 is SYDVKM. CDR3 in DNA: TGTGCCAGCAGTTTCGTTGGGGAGACCACTGAAGCTTTCTTT. This sequence encodes CASSFVGETTEAFF.

The chain joins TRBV2 to TRBJ2-7, with D possibly TRBD2 on 5 matching bases. The CDR3 extends over 13 amino acids. Germline loops: CDR1 SNHLY, CDR2 FYNNEI. Trimming stripped 5 bases from V and 3 bases from J, with 11 bases between. The CDR3 sequence is CASSRASSYEQYF. In DNA, the CDR3 is TGTGCCAGCAGTCGGGCTAGCAGCTACGAGCAGTACTTC.